The 10 T cell receptor beta chains below all came from one sample that was sequenced in a study of sequential checkpoint blockade in melanoma. The protocol was immunoSEQ multiplex PCR, while the TCRdb copy is restricted to in-frame clones and leaves out a portion. The sample shows about 13,000 clones, 21% of them seen only once. As for treatment: randomized to nivolumab then ipilimumab (arm A) or the reverse (arm B). The source material was tumor tissue (inferred from file names), sampled from a patient given nivolumab and ipilimumab in sequence. These receptors were obtained from a human donor with melanoma.

The chain employs TRBV30 and TRBJ2-7; D not resolved. The CDR3 contains 12 residues. From germline, CDR1 is GTSNPN and CDR2 SVGIG (reference sequence). Trimming removed 1 base from V and 6 bases from J, with 10 bases in between. This CDR3 is CAWSAPSTEQYF. The CDR3 coding sequence is TGTGCCTGGAGTGCCCCCTCAACCGAGCAGTACTTC. The variable domain in full, with the rest retrieved from reference TRBV30 and TRBJ2-7, is SQTIHQWPATLVQPVGSPLSLECTVEGTSNPNLYWYRQAAGRGLQLLFYSVGIGQISSEVPQNLSASRPQDRQFILSSKKLLLSDSGFYLCAWSAPSTEQYFGPGTRLTVT.

This clone was found many times. The chain combines TRBV9 with TRBJ2-3, with 9 positions matching TRBD1. The trim removed 2 bases at V and 3 bases at J, leaving 7 bases unmatched. The CDR3 covers 16 residues. CDR1 SGDLS and CDR2 YYNGEE come from the germline V gene. The CDR3 reads CASSVSGQGKTDTQYF. The CDR3 DNA reads TGTGCCAGCAGCGTCTCAGGACAGGGGAAGACAGATACGCAGTATTTT. Full variable domain (rest looked up from reference TRBV9 and TRBJ2-3): DSGVTQTPKHLITATGQRVTLRCSPRSGDLSVYWYQQSLDQGLQFLIQYYNGEERAKGNILERFSAQQFPDLHSELNLSSLELGDSALYFCASSVSGQGKTDTQYFGPGTRLTVL.

The chain carries TRBV19 and TRBJ1-2, with D hard to call. CDR1 and CDR2 (germline): LNHDA, SQIVND (reference sequence). V gave up 9 bases and J gave up 0 bases, with 8 bases separating them. CDR3 size: 12 residues. CDR3 sequence (DNA): TGTGCCAGCCTAGGGTCTAACTATGGCTACACCTTC. Its protein product is CASLGSNYGYTF. The entire variable domain, with the rest obtained from reference TRBV19 and TRBJ1-2, is as follows: DGGITQSPKYLFRKEGQNVTLSCEQNLNHDAMYWYRQDPGQGLRLIYYSQIVNDFQKGDIAEGYSVSREKKESFPLTVTSAQKNPTAFYLCASLGSNYGYTFGSGTRLTVV.

In this sample, this clone turned up many times. The V and J genes are TRBV4-1 and TRBJ1-1, with TRBD1 as a possible D gene (6 bases). Between the trimmed V and J ends, which lost 1 base and 0 bases, there was a span of 9 bases. Germline V CDR1 and CDR2: MGHRA, YSYEKL. The CDR3 sequence is 15 residues long. The CDR3 sequence: CASSQGDIMNTEAFF. Here the CDR3 DNA reads TGCGCCAGCAGCCAAGGGGACATCATGAACACTGAAGCTTTCTTT.

This clone occurred a few times. The chain uses TRBV7-2 and TRBJ1-5; no clear D. Germline assignment: CDR1 SGHTA and CDR2 FQGNSA. The V gene lost 1 base and the J gene lost 3 bases, with 4 bases spanning the gap. The CDR3 has 13 residues. CDR3 residues: CASSLGPNQPQHF. CDR3 DNA: TGTGCCAGCAGCTTAGGGCCCAATCAGCCCCAGCATTTT.

This clone was observed a few times. The chain links TRBV30 to TRBJ1-2; D is uncertain. This CDR3 region has 14 residues. The germline V and J ends were trimmed by 3 bases and 4 bases, with 15 bases remaining between them. Germline values: CDR1 GTSNPN, CDR2 SVGIG (reference sequence). CDR3 protein: CAWRKVEASYGYTF. CDR3 nucleotides: TGTGCCTGGAGGAAAGTAGAGGCGAGCTATGGCTACACCTTC. Drawing the rest from reference TRBV30 and TRBJ1-2, the complete variable domain is SQTIHQWPATLVQPVGSPLSLECTVEGTSNPNLYWYRQAAGRGLQLLFYSVGIGQISSEVPQNLSASRPQDRQFILSSKKLLLSDSGFYLCAWRKVEASYGYTFGSGTRLTVV.

The rearrangement uses TRBV18 and TRBJ2-3, with D perhaps matching TRBD1 (5 bases). The length of the CDR3 is 15 residues. The V end was cut by 1 base, the J end by 1 base, with 9 bases between. CDR1 is KGHSH and CDR2 is LQKENI in the germline V gene. CDR3 protein: CASSPRRVGTDTQYF. The CDR3 DNA reads as TGTGCCAGCTCACCACGCAGGGTGGGCACAGATACGCAGTATTTT.

The chain combines TRBV28 with TRBJ2-1, with 9 nucleotides matching TRBD2. The CDR3 length is 12 residues. The ends lost 2 bases at V and 14 bases at J; junction bases unmatched: 4. Germline V CDR1 and CDR2: MDHEN, SYDVKM. CDR3 loop: CASSLKREVEFF. As DNA, the CDR3 is TGTGCCAGCAGTTTAAAGCGGGAGGTTGAGTTCTTC.

The chain is built from TRBV25-1 and TRBJ2-3, with 8 nucleotides matching TRBD1. Trimming took 2 bases from V and 9 from J; bases not matched to a gene: 7. The CDR3 length is 14 residues. The germline CDR1 and CDR2 sequences are MGHDK and SYGVNS. In nucleotides, the CDR3 is TGTGCCAGCAGTGAACCGACAGGGGTAGGGACGCAGTATTTT. Translation gives CASSEPTGVGTQYF.

The sample holds a few counts of this clone. The chain combines TRBV15 with TRBJ2-7; TRBD2 matches 14 bases. The junction had 3 bases not matched to a gene; V was cut back by 4 bases and J by 7 bases. CDR3 size: 14 residues. Germline CDR1 and CDR2: LNHNV and YYDKDF (reference sequence). The CDR3 DNA reads as TGTGCCACCAGCACCGGACTAGCGGGAGGTGAGCAGTACTTC. Its translation: CATSTGLAGGEQYF. Full variable domain (rest looked up from reference TRBV15 and TRBJ2-7): DAMVIQNPRYQVTQFGKPVTLSCSQTLNHNVMYWYQQKSSQAPKLLFHYYDKDFNNEADTPDNFQSRRPNTSFCFLDIRSPGLGDTAMYLCATSTGLAGGEQYFGPGTRLTVT.